This T cell receptor (beta chain) stems from a study of CD8 T cells in ankylosing spondylitis. This clonotype was recorded at least ten times. Its antigen is not known. A junction boundary mismatches the germline segment, possibly from a read error. Study-level points and caveats: For ankylosing spondylitis blood, a TCR beta motif of eight or nine highly homologous variants appeared characteristic.

TCRdb re-derived calls from the 5' RACE reads in MiXCR, one entry per CDR3 protein. The table has about 130,000 distinct CDR3 sequences, about 6.5% seen once. CDR1 DFQATT and CDR2 SNEGSKA come from the germline V gene (reference sequence). CDR3 length equals 17 residues. Sequencing input: blood, either unsorted or a sorted T cell fraction (not recorded which). This rearrangement joins TRBV20-1 to TRBJ2-4; tentative D call: TRBD2 (6 bases). This sequence was found in a male donor with ankylosing spondylitis or in good health (not recorded which). The CDR3 here is CCASVGGAMGAKNIQYF. The DNA of the CDR3 is TGCTGTGCTAGTGTGGGGGGAGCGATGGGAGCCAAAAACATTCAGTACTTC.